Reported below is one TCR beta chain. CDR1 and CDR2 (germline): KGHSH, LQKENI. Trimming left V 2 bases short and J 4 bases short, with 13 bases between. This CDR3 spans 15 amino acids. This sample was taken from a study of cytomegalovirus exposure and HLA in healthy donors. 60 Vbeta and 13 Jbeta primers were used in PCR. Here immunoSEQ multiplex PCR was the method, and the copy in TCRdb shows in-frame clones only, minus some. Here the sample spans hundreds of thousands of clones, around 76% being singletons. The receptor's source is a man between 18 and 35 years old in good health and CMV-seronegative. The gene calls are TRBV18 and TRBJ2-3; TRBD2 is a possible D gene (6 bases). The specimen sequenced was PBMCs. The CDR3 DNA reads TGTGCCAGCTCACCATTGAATGGAGGGTCAGATACGCAGTATTTT. As protein: CASSPLNGGSDTQYF.